What follows are 17 T cell receptor beta chains derived from one specimen sequenced in a study of T cells in Graves' hyperthyroidism and ophthalmopathy. RNA transcripts served as the template for amplifying TCR beta CDR3 regions. With the HTBI primer set, the TCR CDR3 went through a first round of RT-PCR. TCRdb re-called the multiplex PCR reads through MiXCR, storing one row per CDR3 protein. The sample consists of 460,000 or so distinct CDR3 sequences, roughly 14% of them appearing once. The sequenced sample consisted of blood. All receptors come from a woman between 18 and 29 years old with Graves' hyperthyroidism.

This clonotype was detected many times. This CDR3 reads CASSVAGSGYTF. The CDR3 nucleotides are TGTGCCAGCAGCGTGGCCGGTAGTGGCTACACCTTC. V usage is TRBV2 and J usage is TRBJ1-2; D gene uncertain. The V end lost 6 bases, the J end lost 7 bases, and 12 bases lay between the germline ends. Germline V CDR1 and CDR2: SNHLY, FYNNEI. The CDR3 consists of 12 residues.

V gene TRBV19 combines with J gene TRBJ2-1, with D tentatively TRBD1 or TRBD2 (5 bases each). Per germline, CDR1 LNHDA and CDR2 SQIVND (reference sequence). With 5 bases removed from V and 0 bases from J, the gap between germline ends came to 14 bases. This CDR3 has 16 amino acids. CDR3 sequence: CASSDAWGSSYNEQFF. In DNA, the CDR3 is TGTGCCAGTAGTGATGCATGGGGGAGCTCCTACAATGAGCAGTTCTTC.

This clonotype was detected many times. This chain uses TRBV7-6 with TRBJ2-3; 10 bases align to TRBD1. Per the germline V gene, CDR1 is SGHVS and CDR2 is FNYEAQ. The ends lost 1 base at V and 3 bases at J; junction bases unmatched: 10. This CDR3 comprises 18 residues. CDR3 protein: CASSLEPTTGGRTDTQYF. The CDR3 DNA follows: TGTGCCAGCAGCTTAGAGCCCACGACAGGGGGCAGAACAGATACGCAGTATTTT. The variable domain in full, completed from reference TRBV7-6 and TRBJ2-3, reads GAGVSQSPRYKVTKRGQDVALRCDPISGHVSLYWYRQALGQGPEFLTYFNYEAQQDKSGLPNDRFSAERPEGSISTLTIQRTEQRDSAMYRCASSLEPTTGGRTDTQYFGPGTRLTVL.

The V call is TRBV9, the J call TRBJ2-5, with 7 bases matching TRBD2. Germline trimming cut 0 bases from V and 2 bases from J; bases unmatched to any gene: 7. Germline CDR1 is SGDLS and CDR2 is YYNGEE. CDR3 length equals 16 residues. The DNA for the CDR3 is TGTGCCAGCAGCGTAGGTGTGGGAGGGATGCAAGAGACCCAGTACTTC. This gives the protein CASSVGVGGMQETQYF.

This clonotype was detected many times. The chain uses TRBV12-3 or TRBV12-4 and TRBJ2-3, with 8 positions matching TRBD1. This CDR3 is 15 amino acids long. V lost 5 bases and J lost 3; bases outside the gene matches: 7. The CDR3 coding sequence is TGTGCCAGCAGTCTCGCAACAGGGGGGACAGATACGCAGTATTTT. It encodes CASSLATGGTDTQYF.

Many counts were recorded for this clonotype. The chain combines TRBV12-3 or TRBV12-4 with TRBJ1-2; 7 positions agree with TRBD1. With V trimmed by 5 bases and J by 5 bases, 11 bases remained unmatched. CDR3 length equals 15 residues. CDR3: CASSTMTGSRYGYTF. CDR3 coding DNA: TGTGCCAGCAGTACAATGACAGGGTCTCGGTATGGCTACACCTTC.

This clonotype was counted many times. V gene TRBV2 combines with J gene TRBJ2-4, with a weak D call TRBD1 (5 bases). This CDR3 is built from 14 residues. Germline CDR1 and CDR2: SNHLY and FYNNEI. The germline V and J ends were trimmed by 3 bases and 5 bases, with 11 bases remaining between them. In nucleotides, the CDR3 is TGTGCCAGCAGTGAGGCAGGGTTCCAAAACATTCAGTACTTC. Amino acids: CASSEAGFQNIQYF.

V is TRBV9 and J is TRBJ2-7; 11 nucleotides match TRBD2. The junction had 7 bases not matched to a gene; V was cut back by 4 bases and J by 4 bases. The CDR3 is 15 amino acids. CDR1 and CDR2 (germline): SGDLS, YYNGEE. The CDR3 loop reads CASSLTGTSGYEQYF. The CDR3 coding sequence is TGTGCCAGCAGCTTAACCGGGACTAGCGGTTACGAGCAGTACTTC.

This chain links TRBV10-1 with TRBJ2-2; 7 nucleotides agree with TRBD2. Looked up from germline, CDR1 is WNHNN and CDR2 is SYGVQD (reference sequence). The V and J ends lost 6 bases and 5 bases, in that order; junction bases with no gene match: 6. The CDR3 covers 14 residues. The CDR3 reads CASSGTNGTGELFF. The CDR3 DNA reads as TGCGCCAGCAGCGGGACTAATGGGACCGGGGAGCTGTTTTTT.

The rearrangement uses TRBV5-1 and TRBJ2-5; 8 nucleotides match TRBD2. J was trimmed by 2 bases and V by 2 bases; bases with no gene match: 8. The CDR3 totals 16 residues. The germline CDR1 and CDR2 sequences are SGHRS and YFSETQ. This chain's CDR3 is CASSFEAGVGQETQYF. CDR3 coding DNA: TGCGCCAGCAGCTTTGAAGCGGGAGTGGGGCAAGAGACCCAGTACTTC.

In its sample, this clonotype was seen many times. The rearrangement joins TRBV12-3 or TRBV12-4 to TRBJ2-7, with 13 bases matching TRBD2. The CDR3 extends over 14 amino acids. After removal of 5 bases from V and 2 bases from J, the junction contained 0 bases not matched to a gene. The CDR3 reads CASSGLAGAYEQYF. As DNA, the CDR3 is TGTGCCAGCAGTGGACTAGCGGGGGCCTACGAGCAGTACTTC.

The chain has TRBV29-1 and TRBJ1-2; D remains ambiguous. This CDR3 is 13 amino acids long. Germline V CDR1 and CDR2: SQVTM, ANQGSEA. Trimming left V 3 bases short and J 2 bases short, with 10 bases between. CDR3 in DNA: TGCAGCGTTGATCGTTCGGGAAACTATGGCTACACCTTC. As protein: CSVDRSGNYGYTF.

This clonotype was detected ten times or more. The rearrangement joins TRBV12-3 or TRBV12-4 to TRBJ2-3; D call uncertain. V was clipped by 2 bases and J by 4 bases, with 4 bases between them. The CDR3 is made up of 12 amino acids. CDR3 nucleotide sequence: TGTGCCAGCAGTTTACTCTCAGATACGCAGTATTTT. Translation gives CASSLLSDTQYF.

This clonotype was recorded many times. This chain uses TRBV6-1 with TRBJ2-1; D may be TRBD1 (5 bases). V lost 2 bases and J lost 4, with 9 bases in between. Germline V gives CDR1 MNHNS, CDR2 SASEGT. CDR3 size: 14 residues. The CDR3 sequence is CASSERGGYNEQFF. The CDR3 DNA sequence: TGTGCCAGCAGTGAAAGGGGCGGATACAATGAGCAGTTCTTC.

This clonotype was picked up many times. The CDR3 DNA sequence: TGTGCCAGCAGCGTAGGTAGCGGGGTTGCAGATACGCAGTATTTT. Residues: CASSVGSGVADTQYF. The rearrangement links TRBV9 to TRBJ2-3; 8 bases align to TRBD2. Unmatched junction bases numbered 4, after V lost 0 bases and J lost 4 bases. CDR1 and CDR2 (germline): SGDLS, YYNGEE. The CDR3 totals 15 residues.

This clonotype was detected ten times or more. The chain couples TRBV7-3 to TRBJ2-3, with D hard to call. The germline V and J ends were trimmed by 3 bases and 0 bases, with 7 bases remaining between them. The germline gives CDR1 SGHTA, CDR2 FQGTGA. The length of the CDR3 is 14 residues. The CDR3 reads CASSFSPSTDTQYF. CDR3 in DNA: TGTGCCAGCAGCTTCTCTCCCAGCACAGATACGCAGTATTTT.

The V and J genes are TRBV27 and TRBJ2-5; no clear D. Looked up from germline, CDR1 is MNHEY and CDR2 is SMNVEV (reference sequence). CDR3 size: 16 residues. Trimming took off 4 bases at V and 0 bases at J, with 15 bases between the two ends. CDR3 residues: CASSSLPGPDQETQYF. CDR3 nucleotides: TGTGCCAGCAGTTCCCTCCCGGGCCCCGACCAAGAGACCCAGTACTTC.